The source of this T cell receptor (beta chain) is a study of shared clonotypes between healthy human individuals. Overall study results and limits: Naive CD4 clonotypes were shared across a handful of donors at about 5%.

For this clone: Its antigen is unidentified.

The germline CDR1 and CDR2 sequences are MNHEY and SVGAGI. The CDR3 has 12 residues. The V gene end was trimmed by 6 bases and the J gene end by 7 bases; junction bases not matched to a gene: 3. Genomic DNA from each subset was divided evenly over several immunoSEQ plates. Original analysis: ImmunoSEQ junction-only sequences lacked quality scores, so their filtering differed. Sequencing was performed with immunoSEQ multiplex PCR; in TCRdb, only in-frame clones are kept and a portion is missing. The D gene and trimming were derived from the DNA, and the V and J assignments and clone size from that table. This table has roughly 1.4 million clones, approximately 98.5% appearing once.

The material sequenced was naive CD4+ T cells sorted from blood. The subset is: CD45RA+ positively selected. The clonotype originates from a young man in good health. This chain links TRBV6-5 with TRBJ1-2, with 9 bases fitting TRBD1. The CDR3 here is CASSPTGGGYTF. The CDR3 DNA reads TGTGCCAGCAGCCCGACAGGGGGTGGCTACACCTTC.